The 26 T cell receptor beta chains below all came from one sample that was sequenced in a study of regulatory T cells in long-lasting Graves disease. HTBI primers from iRepertoire and Arm-PCR of CDR3 regions yielded the TCR beta libraries. MiXCR was run by TCRdb on the multiplex PCR reads, yielding one entry per CDR3 protein. This table holds approximately 270,000 distinct CDR3 sequences, roughly 18% found once. The time point is: newly diagnosed GD, antithyroid drugs for less than 3 months. The TCR library was made from RNA that had been extracted from PBMCs in TRIzol. In addition, the sample was reused for a study of T cells in Graves' hyperthyroidism and ophthalmopathy.

Here the sequenced sample was peripheral blood mononuclear cells (PBMCs), taken at new diagnosis, from a patient treated with antithyroid drugs. The origin of the receptors is a woman in her thirties with Graves disease.

The CDR3 here is CSARTTGTGFYGYTF. In DNA form, the CDR3 reads TGCAGTGCTAGAACAACCGGGACAGGGTTCTATGGCTACACCTTC. The chain joins TRBV20-1 to TRBJ1-2, with TRBD1 matching over 9 bases. The CDR3 spans 15 residues. CDR1 and CDR2 from the germline V gene are DFQATT and SNEGSKA (reference sequence). V trimming: 2 bases; J trimming: 4 bases; junction bases outside the gene matches: 8.

In this sample, this clonotype turned up many times. The rearrangement joins TRBV20-1 to TRBJ2-2, with 9 nucleotides matching TRBD2. V dropped 3 bases and J dropped 5; count of bases not matched to a gene: 4. This CDR3 comprises 14 residues. CDR1 and CDR2 from the germline V gene are DFQATT and SNEGSKA (reference sequence). CDR3 sequence (DNA): TGCAGTGCTAGTACTAGCGGGTCAACCGGGGAGCTGTTTTTT. Translated: CSASTSGSTGELFF.

This clonotype appeared many times. This chain uses TRBV6-1 with TRBJ1-1; TRBD1 matches 8 bases. The germline CDR1 and CDR2 sequences are MNHNS and SASEGT. J lost 4 bases, V lost 2 bases, and 3 bases had no gene match. The CDR3 extends over 14 amino acids. The CDR3 loop reads CASSEQGARTEAFF. As DNA, the CDR3 is TGTGCCAGCAGTGAACAGGGGGCGCGCACTGAAGCTTTCTTT.

There are many counts of this clonotype. The rearrangement joins TRBV20-1 to TRBJ1-2; 8 nucleotides match TRBD1. The CDR3 length is 14 residues. The junction had 11 bases not matched to a gene; V was cut back by 5 bases and J by 6 bases. Looked up from germline, CDR1 is DFQATT and CDR2 is SNEGSKA (reference sequence). The CDR3 protein is CSAVNRGKVDGYTF. In DNA form, the CDR3 reads TGCAGTGCTGTGAACAGGGGGAAGGTAGATGGCTACACCTTC.

The rearrangement joins TRBV12-3 or TRBV12-4 to TRBJ2-7, with D perhaps matching TRBD1 or TRBD2 (5 bases each). The length of the CDR3 is 15 residues. Between the trimmed V and J ends, which lost 0 bases and 8 bases, there was a span of 17 bases. The CDR3 protein is CASSLALLGTAKQYF. CDR3 DNA sequence: TGTGCCAGCAGTTTAGCCCTCCTCGGGACCGCTAAGCAGTACTTC.

The sample holds many counts of this clonotype. The chain links TRBV7-9 to TRBJ1-2; TRBD1 aligns across 7 bases. J gave up 5 bases and V 6 bases, and 12 bases lay outside the gene matches. The CDR3 contains 15 residues. Per germline, CDR1 SEHNR and CDR2 FQNEAQ (reference sequence). CDR3 in amino acids: CASRDGTAYEYGYTF. CDR3 coding DNA: TGTGCCAGCAGGGACGGGACAGCATACGAATATGGCTACACCTTC.

This clonotype was detected ten times or more. V usage is TRBV20-1 and J usage is TRBJ2-1, with D maybe TRBD2 (7 bases). V shed 5 bases and J shed 8 bases, with 16 bases lying between them. The germline CDR1 and CDR2 sequences are DFQATT and SNEGSKA (reference sequence). The CDR3 is 13 amino acids. CDR3 DNA sequence: TGCAGTGCTGCACAATCGGGGGGCGATGAGCAGTTCTTC. It translates to CSAAQSGGDEQFF.

Many counts were recorded for this clonotype. This chain joins TRBV6-5 and TRBJ1-1, with TRBD1 as a possible D gene (5 bases). V was clipped by 4 bases and J by 0 bases, with 12 bases between them. The germline CDR1 and CDR2 sequences are MNHEY and SVGAGI. This CDR3 region has 15 residues. In nucleotides, the CDR3 is TGTGCCAGCAGTTCTGGTGCAGGGCTGAACACTGAAGCTTTCTTT. Encoded protein: CASSSGAGLNTEAFF.

This clonotype has at least ten counts. J is TRBJ1-3 and V is TRBV6-1; TRBD1 agrees at 10 bases. This CDR3 comprises 15 residues. V trimming: 6 bases; J trimming: 2 bases; junction bases outside the gene matches: 4. CDR1 MNHNS and CDR2 SASEGT come from the germline V gene. CDR3: CASSRQGAAGNTIYF. CDR3 in DNA: TGTGCCAGCAGCAGACAGGGGGCTGCTGGAAACACCATATATTTT.

At least ten counts were recorded for this clonotype. This sequence joins TRBV15 and TRBJ1-2, with 7 nucleotides matching TRBD1. J lost 8 bases, V lost 0 bases, and 12 bases had no gene match. Germline assignment: CDR1 LNHNV and CDR2 YYDKDF (reference sequence). This CDR3 is 16 amino acids long. In DNA, the CDR3 is TGTGCCACCAGCAGAGACCCCCCCCACAGGGGAGGAGGCTACACCTTC. It is translated as CATSRDPPHRGGGYTF.

This clonotype was recorded a few times. J is TRBJ1-3 and V is TRBV19; perhaps TRBD1 as D (5 bases). The CDR3 consists of 15 residues. Germline CDR1 and CDR2: LNHDA and SQIVND (reference sequence). V lost 4 bases and J lost 0, with 10 bases in between. CDR3 sequence (DNA): TGTGCCAGTAGTAGGGACGGCAACTCTGGAAACACCATATATTTT. Translated, it gives CASSRDGNSGNTIYF.

Details on this clonotype: A read error is likely here: a far larger clone is one base away. J is TRBJ2-5 and V is TRBV12-3 or TRBV12-4; D is unresolved. V lost 0 bases and J lost 11, with 19 bases in between. The CDR3 sequence is 15 residues long. The CDR3 reads CASSLAPGGANEQYF. CDR3 in DNA: TGTGCCAGCAGTTTAGCCCCAGGCGGAGCCAATGAGCAGTACTTC.

This clonotype was observed at least ten times. J is TRBJ1-6 and V is TRBV3-1; D remains unclear. The V gene's germline CDR1 is LGHDT and CDR2 YNNKEL (reference sequence). V dropped 0 bases and J dropped 9 bases, with 3 bases sitting between them. The length of the CDR3 is 12 residues. The CDR3 nucleotides read TGTGCCAGCAGCCAAGATCCTTCACCCCTCCACTTT. Translated: CASSQDPSPLHF.

In its sample, this clonotype was seen many times. The chain carries TRBV20-1 and TRBJ2-1; 9 positions match TRBD2. Germline trimming cut 7 bases from V and 5 bases from J; bases unmatched to any gene: 9. CDR1 and CDR2 from the germline V gene are DFQATT and SNEGSKA (reference sequence). This CDR3 region has 14 residues. CDR3 DNA sequence: TGCAGTGTCCAGCTCGCGGGGGGGAACAATGAGCAGTTCTTC. Translated, it gives CSVQLAGGNNEQFF.

This clonotype was observed at least ten times. The chain employs TRBV11-1 and TRBJ2-3; D gene uncertain. V was cut by 3 bases and J by 2 bases, with 12 bases left in between. This CDR3 has 15 amino acids. The germline gives CDR1 SGHAT, CDR2 FQDESV (reference sequence). As DNA, the CDR3 is TGTGCCAGCAGCTTGTTCACATCCCCCACAGATACGCAGTATTTT. Its translation is CASSLFTSPTDTQYF.

This clonotype was seen many times. The genes are TRBV19 and TRBJ2-1, with 15 bases fitting TRBD2. The CDR3 has 17 amino acids. Germline values: CDR1 LNHDA, CDR2 SQIVND (reference sequence). The J segment lost 7 bases and the V segment lost 7 bases, leaving 11 bases of the junction unmatched. The CDR3 DNA reads as TGTGCCAGTACCAACCCGGGACTAGCGGGGGGTCTAAATGAGCAGTTCTTC. It is translated as CASTNPGLAGGLNEQFF.

The CDR3 bases are TGTGCCAGCAGTGTCAGTCTCGGGGAAGAGACCCAGTACTTC. Its protein is CASSVSLGEETQYF. The chain employs TRBV6-1 and TRBJ2-5, with TRBD2 as a possible D gene (5 bases). CDR3 size: 14 residues. Trimming removed 4 bases at V and 3 bases at J, with 12 bases between. Per the germline V gene, CDR1 is MNHNS and CDR2 is SASEGT.

At least ten counts were recorded for this clonotype. This chain joins TRBV9 and TRBJ1-5; 8 positions agree with TRBD1. CDR1 is SGDLS and CDR2 is YYNGEE in the germline V gene. V lost 0 bases, J lost 6 bases, and 5 bases stayed unmatched. The CDR3 runs 15 residues. CDR3 nucleotides: TGTGCCAGCAGCGTAGGACAGGGGTTAAGTCAGCCCCAGCATTTT. Protein: CASSVGQGLSQPQHF. The entire variable domain, with the rest obtained from reference TRBV9 and TRBJ1-5, is as follows: DSGVTQTPKHLITATGQRVTLRCSPRSGDLSVYWYQQSLDQGLQFLIQYYNGEERAKGNILERFSAQQFPDLHSELNLSSLELGDSALYFCASSVGQGLSQPQHFGDGTRLSIL.

This clonotype has at least ten counts. V gene TRBV7-2 combines with J gene TRBJ1-1; D gene uncertain. Per germline, CDR1 SGHTA and CDR2 FQGNSA. The germline V and J ends were trimmed by 5 bases and 7 bases, with 17 bases remaining between them. There are 14 residues in the CDR3. The CDR3 nucleotides read TGTGCCAGCAGCAAGGGCCCGGGAGTGGATGAAGCTTTCTTT. This encodes CASSKGPGVDEAFF.

This chain links TRBV6-1 with TRBJ2-7, with 9 bases identical to TRBD2. CDR1 and CDR2 (germline): MNHNS, SASEGT. V shed 0 bases and J 6 bases; nucleotides not matched to a gene: 9. The CDR3 covers 16 residues. CDR3 region: CASSEASTSGGTEQYF. CDR3 DNA: TGTGCCAGCAGTGAAGCCTCCACGAGCGGGGGGACCGAGCAGTACTTC.

The chain joins TRBV12-3 or TRBV12-4 to TRBJ2-5, with D perhaps matching TRBD2 (6 bases). With 5 bases removed from V and 0 bases from J, the gap between germline ends came to 10 bases. CDR3 length: 14 residues. The CDR3 DNA reads as TGTGCCAGCAGTGGGGGGTGGAACCAAGAGACCCAGTACTTC. As protein: CASSGGWNQETQYF.

There are many counts of this clonotype. V gene TRBV18 combines with J gene TRBJ2-1, with a tentative D call TRBD2 (6 bases). This CDR3 is built from 13 residues. CDR1 is KGHSH and CDR2 is LQKENI in the germline V gene. Trimming cost V 1 base and J 9 bases, with 10 bases left between them. The CDR3 sequence: CASSPQLAFEQFF. The CDR3 nucleotides are TGTGCCAGCTCACCACAACTAGCCTTTGAGCAGTTCTTC.

This clonotype was counted at least ten times. The CDR3, as DNA: TGTGCCAGCAGCCAGACTAGCGGATCAGCCACAGATACGCAGTATTTT. This gives the protein CASSQTSGSATDTQYF. The chain recombines TRBV3-1 with TRBJ2-3, with 9 bases matching TRBD2. Trimming cost V 3 bases and J 2 bases; bases outside gene matches: 6. Per the germline V gene, CDR1 is LGHDT and CDR2 is YNNKEL (reference sequence). This CDR3 has 16 residues.

The CDR3 loop reads CAISQQNTEAFF. For the CDR3, the DNA is TGTGCCATCAGCCAACAGAACACTGAAGCTTTCTTT. V and J are TRBV10-3 and TRBJ1-1; D is unclear. Trimming shortened V by 6 bases and J by 1 base, and 6 bases separated the two germline ends. The CDR3 covers 12 residues. In germline, CDR1 is ENHRY, CDR2 SYGVKD.

J is TRBJ2-1 and V is TRBV12-3 or TRBV12-4; no clear D gene. The CDR3 is 14 amino acids. Trimming stripped 5 bases from V and 7 bases from J, with 15 bases between. CDR3 coding DNA: TGTGCCAGCAGTCTTGGGCGACTTCTGAATGAGCAGTTCTTC. It codes for CASSLGRLLNEQFF.

The chain recombines TRBV7-9 with TRBJ2-3; the match to TRBD2 covers 14 bases. Trimming at V came to 5 bases and at J to 7 bases, leaving 11 bases not matched to a gene. The CDR3 sequence is 17 residues long. The germline CDR1 and CDR2 sequences are SEHNR and FQNEAQ (reference sequence). The CDR3 DNA sequence: TGTGCCAGCAGCAACGGAAGACTAGCGGGGGGGCTAAATACGCAGTATTTT. It specifies CASSNGRLAGGLNTQYF. Filled out from reference TRBV7-9 and TRBJ2-3, the complete variable domain reads DTGVSQNPRHKITKRGQNVTFRCDPISEHNRLYWYRQTLGQGPEFLTYFQNEAQLEKSRLLSDRFSAERPKGSFSTLEIQRTEQGDSAMYLCASSNGRLAGGLNTQYFGPGTRLTVL.